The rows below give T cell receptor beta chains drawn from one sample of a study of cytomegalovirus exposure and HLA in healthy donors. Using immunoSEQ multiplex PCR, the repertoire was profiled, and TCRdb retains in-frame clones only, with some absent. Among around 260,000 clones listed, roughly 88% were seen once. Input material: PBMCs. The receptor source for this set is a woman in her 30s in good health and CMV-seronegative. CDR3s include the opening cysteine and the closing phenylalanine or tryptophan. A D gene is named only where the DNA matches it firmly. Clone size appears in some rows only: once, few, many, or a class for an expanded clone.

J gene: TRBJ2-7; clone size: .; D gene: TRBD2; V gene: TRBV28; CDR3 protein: CASSFSSGRDYEQYF; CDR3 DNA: TGTGCCAGCAGTTTCTCTAGCGGGAGAGACTACGAGCAGTACTTC
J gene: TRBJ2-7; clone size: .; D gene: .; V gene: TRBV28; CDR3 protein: CATQYGTAYEQYF; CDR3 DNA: TGTGCCACCCAATACGGGACGGCGTACGAGCAGTACTTC
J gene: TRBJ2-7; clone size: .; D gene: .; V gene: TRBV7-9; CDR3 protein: CASSPVSPNYEQYF; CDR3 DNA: TGTGCCAGCAGCCCCGTGTCCCCAAATTACGAGCAGTACTTC
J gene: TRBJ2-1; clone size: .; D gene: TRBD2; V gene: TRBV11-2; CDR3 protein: CASSLEMLAGNNEQFF; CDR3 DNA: TGTGCCAGCAGCTTAGAGATGCTAGCGGGAAACAATGAGCAGTTCTTC
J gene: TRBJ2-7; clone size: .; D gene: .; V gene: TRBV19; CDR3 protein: CASSTFYEQYF; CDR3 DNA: TGTGCCAGTAGCACCTTCTACGAGCAGTACTTC
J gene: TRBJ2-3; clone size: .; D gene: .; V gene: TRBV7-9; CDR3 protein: CASTPGGSSTDTQYF; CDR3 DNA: TGTGCCAGCACCCCTGGCGGGTCTAGCACAGATACGCAGTATTTT
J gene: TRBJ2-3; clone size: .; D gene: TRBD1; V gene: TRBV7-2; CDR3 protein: CASSSGQGTDTQYF; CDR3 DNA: TGTGCCAGCAGCTCCGGACAGGGTACAGATACGCAGTATTTT
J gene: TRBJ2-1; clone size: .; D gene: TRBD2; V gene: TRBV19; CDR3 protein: CATKPGEGSYNEQFF; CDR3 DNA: TGTGCCACCAAACCCGGGGAGGGTTCCTACAATGAGCAGTTCTTC
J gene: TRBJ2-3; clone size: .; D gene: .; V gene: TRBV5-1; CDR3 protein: CASSLGSGLGTQYF; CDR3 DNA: TGCGCCAGCAGCTTGGGGTCAGGGCTGGGGACGCAGTATTTT
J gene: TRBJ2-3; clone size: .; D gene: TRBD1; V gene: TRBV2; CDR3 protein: CASSQGVGDTQYF; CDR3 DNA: TGTGCCAGCAGCCAGGGGGTGGGGGATACGCAGTATTTT
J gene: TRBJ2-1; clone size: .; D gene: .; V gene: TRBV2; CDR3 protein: CASTGEDNEQFF; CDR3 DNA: TGTGCCAGCACGGGAGAGGACAATGAGCAGTTCTTC
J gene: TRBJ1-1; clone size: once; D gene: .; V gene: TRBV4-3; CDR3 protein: CASSQKKWTEAFF; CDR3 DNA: TGCGCCAGCAGCCAAAAAAAGTGGACTGAAGCTTTCTTT
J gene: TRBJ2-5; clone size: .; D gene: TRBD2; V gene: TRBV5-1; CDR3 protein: CASSFGGNQETQYF; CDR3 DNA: TGCGCCAGCAGCTTCGGGGGGAACCAAGAGACCCAGTACTTC
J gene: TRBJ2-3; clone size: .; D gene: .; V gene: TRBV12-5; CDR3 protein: CASGLSLEPNTQYF; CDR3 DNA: TGTGCTAGTGGTTTGTCCCTCGAACCGAATACGCAGTATTTT
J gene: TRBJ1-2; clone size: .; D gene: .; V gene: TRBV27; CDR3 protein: CASSLLLGPDYGYTF; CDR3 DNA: TGTGCCAGCAGTTTACTTTTGGGGCCAGACTATGGCTACACCTTC
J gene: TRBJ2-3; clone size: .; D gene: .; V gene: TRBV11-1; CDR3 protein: CASSLSTRPDTQYF; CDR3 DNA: TGTGCCAGCAGCTTATCGACACGACCAGATACGCAGTATTTT
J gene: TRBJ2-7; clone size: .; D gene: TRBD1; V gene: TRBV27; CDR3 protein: CASSLSGGPYEQYF; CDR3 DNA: TGTGCCAGCAGTTTATCAGGGGGCCCCTACGAGCAGTACTTC
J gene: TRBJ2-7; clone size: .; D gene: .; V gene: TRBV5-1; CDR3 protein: CASSLDSTLRNEQYF; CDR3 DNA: TGCGCCAGCAGCTTGGACAGTACCCTTCGGAACGAGCAGTACTTC
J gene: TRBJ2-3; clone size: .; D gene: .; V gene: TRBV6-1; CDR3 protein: CASMRLALDTQYF; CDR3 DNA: TGTGCCAGCATGCGGCTAGCTTTGGATACGCAGTATTTT
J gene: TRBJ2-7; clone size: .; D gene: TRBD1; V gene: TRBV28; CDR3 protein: CASSFEFGTDFTYEQYF; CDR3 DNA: TGTGCCAGCAGTTTCGAGTTCGGGACAGATTTTACCTACGAGCAGTACTTC
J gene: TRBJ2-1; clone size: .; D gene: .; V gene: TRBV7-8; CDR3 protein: CASSLGGKGMSNEQFF; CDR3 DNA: TGTGCCAGCAGCTTAGGCGGTAAGGGTATGAGCAATGAGCAGTTCTTC
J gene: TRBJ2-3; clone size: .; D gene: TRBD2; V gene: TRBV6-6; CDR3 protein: CASRRTSGSGDTQYF; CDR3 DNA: TGTGCCAGCAGACGGACTAGCGGGAGTGGAGATACGCAGTATTTT
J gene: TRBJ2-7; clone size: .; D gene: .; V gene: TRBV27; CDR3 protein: CASRPGPLSEQYF; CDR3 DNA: TGTGCCAGTCGTCCGGGACCTCTTTCCGAGCAGTACTTC
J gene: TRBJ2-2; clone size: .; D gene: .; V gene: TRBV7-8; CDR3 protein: CASSPQGIPTGELFF; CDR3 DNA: TGTGCCAGCAGCCCCCAGGGAATCCCCACCGGGGAGCTGTTTTTT
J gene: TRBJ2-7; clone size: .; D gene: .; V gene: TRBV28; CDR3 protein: CASSLYLNEQYF; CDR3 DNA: TGTGCCAGCAGTTTATACCTTAACGAGCAGTACTTC
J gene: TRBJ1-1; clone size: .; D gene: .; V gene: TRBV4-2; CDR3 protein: CASSQDLVNTEAFF; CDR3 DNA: TGTGCCAGCAGCCAAGATTTAGTGAACACTGAAGCTTTCTTT
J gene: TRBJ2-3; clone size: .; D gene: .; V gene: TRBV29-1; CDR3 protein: CSVAGSGPDTQYF; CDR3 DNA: TGCAGCGTTGCGGGGTCGGGACCAGATACGCAGTATTTT
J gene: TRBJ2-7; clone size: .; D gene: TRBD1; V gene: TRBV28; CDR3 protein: CASSWTGELEQYEQYF; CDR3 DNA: TGTGCCAGCAGTTGGACAGGCGAGTTAGAACAGTACGAGCAGTACTTC
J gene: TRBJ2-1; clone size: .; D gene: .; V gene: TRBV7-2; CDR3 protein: CASRDLRVGEQFF; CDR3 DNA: TGTGCCAGCAGGGATCTTCGTGTTGGTGAGCAGTTCTTC
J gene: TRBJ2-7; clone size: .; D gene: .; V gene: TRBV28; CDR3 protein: CASSFSRAYEQYF; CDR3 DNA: TGTGCCAGCAGTTTCTCAAGGGCCTACGAGCAGTACTTC
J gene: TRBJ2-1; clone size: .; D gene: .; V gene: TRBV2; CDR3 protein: CASSELGGWDEQFF; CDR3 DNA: TGTGCCAGCAGTGAATTGGGCGGATGGGATGAGCAGTTCTTC
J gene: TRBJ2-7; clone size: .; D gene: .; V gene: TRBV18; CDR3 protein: CASSPPQTRGFYEQYF; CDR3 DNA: TGTGCCAGCTCACCACCCCAGACCCGTGGTTTCTACGAGCAGTACTTC
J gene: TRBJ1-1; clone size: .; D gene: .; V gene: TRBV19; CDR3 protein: CASSSGGLLNTEAFF; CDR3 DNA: TGTGCCAGTAGTTCCGGGGGCCTTCTGAACACTGAAGCTTTCTTT
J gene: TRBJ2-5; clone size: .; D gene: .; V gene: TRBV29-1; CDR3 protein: CSVVRIGREETQYF; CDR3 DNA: TGCAGCGTCGTCAGGATAGGTCGGGAAGAGACCCAGTACTTC
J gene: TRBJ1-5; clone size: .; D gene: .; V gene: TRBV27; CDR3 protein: CASSTLGQPQHF; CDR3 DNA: TGTGCCAGCAGTACACTCGGGCAGCCCCAGCATTTT
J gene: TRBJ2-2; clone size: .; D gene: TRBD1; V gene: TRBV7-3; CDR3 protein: CASSGDRGDTGELFF; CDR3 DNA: TGTGCCAGCAGCGGAGACAGGGGGGACACCGGGGAGCTGTTTTTT
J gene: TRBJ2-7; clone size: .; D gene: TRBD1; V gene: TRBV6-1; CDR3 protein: CASRGDRVFAQYF; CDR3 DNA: TGTGCCAGCAGAGGGGACAGGGTTTTTGCGCAGTACTTC
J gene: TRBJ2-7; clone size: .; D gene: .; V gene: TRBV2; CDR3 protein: CASSELLGSSYEQYF; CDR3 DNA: TGTGCCAGCAGTGAGTTGCTGGGGAGCTCCTACGAGCAGTACTTC
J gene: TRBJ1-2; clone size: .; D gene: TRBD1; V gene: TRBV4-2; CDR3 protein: CASSQDQGARGYTF; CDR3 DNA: TGTGCCAGCAGCCAAGATCAGGGGGCGCGCGGCTACACCTTC
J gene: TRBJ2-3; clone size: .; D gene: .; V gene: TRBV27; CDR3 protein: CASSPGIRRESTDTQYF; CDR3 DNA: TGTGCCAGCAGTCCGGGTATCCGAAGGGAAAGCACAGATACGCAGTATTTT
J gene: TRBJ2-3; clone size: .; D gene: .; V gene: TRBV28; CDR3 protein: CASTSNGDTQYF; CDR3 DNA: TGTGCCAGCACTTCGAACGGAGATACGCAGTATTTT
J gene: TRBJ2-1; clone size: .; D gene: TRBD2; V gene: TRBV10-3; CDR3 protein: CAISESTSPIEQFF; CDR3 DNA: TGTGCCATCAGTGAGTCGACTAGCCCCATTGAGCAGTTCTTC
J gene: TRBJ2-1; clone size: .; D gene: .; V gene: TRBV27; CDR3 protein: CASSLTGTNNEQFF; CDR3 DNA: TGTGCCAGCAGTTTGACAGGAACCAACAATGAGCAGTTCTTC
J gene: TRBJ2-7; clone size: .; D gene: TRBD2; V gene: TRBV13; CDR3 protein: CASSSFSGGYEQYF; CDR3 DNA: TGTGCCAGCAGCTCCTTCTCGGGGGGCTACGAGCAGTACTTC
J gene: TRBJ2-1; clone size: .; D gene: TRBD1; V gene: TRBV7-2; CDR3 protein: CASSLASGTGTDFEQFF; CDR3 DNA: TGTGCCAGCAGCTTAGCATCCGGGACAGGGACAGATTTTGAGCAGTTCTTC
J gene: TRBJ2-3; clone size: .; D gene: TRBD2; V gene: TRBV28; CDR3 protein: CASRHFSGNTDTQYF; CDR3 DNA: TGTGCCAGTAGACACTTTAGCGGGAACACAGATACGCAGTATTTT
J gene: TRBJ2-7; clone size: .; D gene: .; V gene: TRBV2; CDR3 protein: CASSGQQWREQYF; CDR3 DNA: TGTGCCAGCTCAGGCCAGCAATGGAGGGAGCAGTACTTC
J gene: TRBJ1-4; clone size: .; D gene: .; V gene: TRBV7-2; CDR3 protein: CASSPRDREKLFF; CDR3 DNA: TGTGCCAGCAGCCCCCGCGACAGGGAAAAACTGTTTTTT
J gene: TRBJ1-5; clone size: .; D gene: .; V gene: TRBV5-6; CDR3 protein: CASSLTGRDQPQHF; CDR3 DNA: TGTGCCAGCAGCTTGACAGGGAGGGATCAGCCCCAGCATTTT
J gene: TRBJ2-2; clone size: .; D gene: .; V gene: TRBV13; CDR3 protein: CASSLAWRENTGELFF; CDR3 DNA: TGTGCCAGCAGCTTAGCCTGGCGGGAGAACACCGGGGAGCTGTTTTTT
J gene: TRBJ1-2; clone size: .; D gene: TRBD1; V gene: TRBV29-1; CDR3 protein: CSVSGGADGYTF; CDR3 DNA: TGCAGCGTGTCAGGGGGCGCGGATGGCTACACCTTC
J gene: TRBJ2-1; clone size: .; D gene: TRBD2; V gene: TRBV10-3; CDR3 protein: CAISESSGSPNEQFF; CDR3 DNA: TGTGCCATCAGTGAGTCAAGCGGGAGTCCCAATGAGCAGTTCTTC
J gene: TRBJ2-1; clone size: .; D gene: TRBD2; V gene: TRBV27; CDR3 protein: CASRAGGPSSEQFF; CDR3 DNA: TGTGCCAGTCGAGCGGGAGGCCCGTCAAGTGAGCAGTTCTTC